This T cell receptor beta chain is from a study of PD-1 blockade in classical Hodgkin lymphoma. Patients all relapsed after autologous stem cell transplantation, and there was variation in brentuximab vedotin exposure. The CDR3 has 14 amino acids. Deletions cut 3 bases from V and 0 bases from J, with 6 bases between. Germline CDR1 is LNHDA and CDR2 is SQIVND (reference sequence). Method: immunoSEQ multiplex PCR; TCRdb's copy keeps in-frame clones and lacks some. Of approximately 27,000 clones listed, around 70% were seen once; the top ten hold over 25%. This rearrangement joins TRBV19 to TRBJ1-5; D not resolved. This clonotype was obtained from a human donor with classical Hodgkin lymphoma. Source: peripheral blood mononuclear cells (PBMCs), taken before the second cycle of nivolumab. The CDR3 is CASSIYSSNQPQHF. The CDR3 DNA reads as TGTGCCAGTAGTATTTACAGTAGCAATCAGCCCCAGCATTTT. Full variable domain (outside the CDR3, taken from reference TRBV19 and TRBJ1-5): DGGITQSPKYLFRKEGQNVTLSCEQNLNHDAMYWYRQDPGQGLRLIYYSQIVNDFQKGDIAEGYSVSREKKESFPLTVTSAQKNPTAFYLCASSIYSSNQPQHFGDGTRLSIL.